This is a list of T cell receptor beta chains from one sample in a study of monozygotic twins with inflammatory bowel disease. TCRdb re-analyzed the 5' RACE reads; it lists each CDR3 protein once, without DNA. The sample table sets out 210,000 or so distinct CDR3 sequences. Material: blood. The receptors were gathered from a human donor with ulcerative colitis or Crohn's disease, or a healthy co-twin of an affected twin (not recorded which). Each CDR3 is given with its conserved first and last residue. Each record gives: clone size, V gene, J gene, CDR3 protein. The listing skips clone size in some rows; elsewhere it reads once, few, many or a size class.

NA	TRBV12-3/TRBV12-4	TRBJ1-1	CASSPGAGPWTEAFF
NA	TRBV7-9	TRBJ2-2	CASSFGRTDLLTGELFF
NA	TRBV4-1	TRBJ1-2	CTSSGQGRYYGYTF
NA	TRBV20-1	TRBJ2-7	CSARTTSMYEQYF
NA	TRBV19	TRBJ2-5	CASGRPGVRETQYF
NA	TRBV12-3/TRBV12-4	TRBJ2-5	CASSSTLVAGGAQYF
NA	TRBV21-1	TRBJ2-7	CASSKEVESYKQYF
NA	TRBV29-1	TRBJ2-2	CSVVMSTGELFF
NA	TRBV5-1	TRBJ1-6	CASSLAGTSVSPLHF
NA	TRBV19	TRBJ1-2	CASSRTLPYYGYTF
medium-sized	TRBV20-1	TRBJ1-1	CSAQRTGLMNTEAFF
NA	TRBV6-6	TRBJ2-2	CATIHQVTGELFF
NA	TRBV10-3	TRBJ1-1	CAISDGQGKSNTEAFF
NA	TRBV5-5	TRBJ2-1	CASTPLGLTYNEQFF
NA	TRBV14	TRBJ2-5	CASSQGSETQYF